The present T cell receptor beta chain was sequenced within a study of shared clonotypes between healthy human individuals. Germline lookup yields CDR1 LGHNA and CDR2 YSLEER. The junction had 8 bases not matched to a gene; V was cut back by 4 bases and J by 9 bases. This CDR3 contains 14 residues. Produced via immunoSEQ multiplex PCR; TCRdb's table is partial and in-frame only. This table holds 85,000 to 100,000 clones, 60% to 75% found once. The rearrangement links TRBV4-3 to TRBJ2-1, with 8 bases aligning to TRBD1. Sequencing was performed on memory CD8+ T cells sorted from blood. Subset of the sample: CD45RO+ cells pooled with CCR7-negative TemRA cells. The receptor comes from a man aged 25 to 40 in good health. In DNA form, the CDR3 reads TGCGCCAGCAGCCCAGGACAGGGATGGACTGAGCAGTTCTTC. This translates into CASSPGQGWTEQFF.